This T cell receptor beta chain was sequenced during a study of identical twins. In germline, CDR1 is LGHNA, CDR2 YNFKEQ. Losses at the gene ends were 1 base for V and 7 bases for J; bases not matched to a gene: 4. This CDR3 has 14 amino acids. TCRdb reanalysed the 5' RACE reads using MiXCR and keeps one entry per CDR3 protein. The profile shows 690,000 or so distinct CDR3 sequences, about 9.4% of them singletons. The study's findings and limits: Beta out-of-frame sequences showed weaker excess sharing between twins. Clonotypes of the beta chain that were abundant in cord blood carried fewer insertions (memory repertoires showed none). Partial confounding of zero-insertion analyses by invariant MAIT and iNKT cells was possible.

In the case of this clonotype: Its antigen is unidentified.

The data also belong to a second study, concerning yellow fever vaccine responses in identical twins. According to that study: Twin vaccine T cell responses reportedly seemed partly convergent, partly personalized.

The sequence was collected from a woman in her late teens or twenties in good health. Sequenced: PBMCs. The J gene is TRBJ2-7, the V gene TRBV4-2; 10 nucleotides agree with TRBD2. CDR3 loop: CASSQASGRGEQYF. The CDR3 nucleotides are TGTGCCAGCAGCCAAGCTAGCGGGAGAGGAGAGCAGTACTTC.